These 18 T cell receptor beta chains originate from one sample sequenced in a study of cytomegalovirus exposure and HLA in healthy donors. Profiling relied on immunoSEQ multiplex PCR, and the TCRdb table lists in-frame clones only, not all of them. The profile shows under 250,000 clones, more than 75% of them singletons. The material sequenced was PBMCs. The source is a man aged 18 to 30 in good health and CMV-seronegative.

A few counts support this clone. V usage is TRBV4-3 and J usage is TRBJ2-1; 8 bases fit TRBD2. V shed 0 bases, J shed 7 bases, and the junction held 11 bases outside the gene matches. Germline CDR1 and CDR2: LGHNA and YSLEER. CDR3 length: 17 residues. In nucleotides, the CDR3 is TGCGCCAGCAGCCAAGATCTGGGGCGGGGGGTTCAAAATGAGCAGTTCTTC. Its protein is CASSQDLGRGVQNEQFF.

This clone occurred a few times. The rearrangement links TRBV7-2 to TRBJ2-5, with 13 positions matching TRBD2. This CDR3 spans 16 amino acids. V was pared by 0 bases and J by 2 bases, with 0 bases of the junction left unmatched. CDR1 is SGHTA, CDR2 FQGNSA, per germline. The CDR3 DNA is TGTGCCAGCAGCTTAGCGGGACTAGCGGGGCAAGAGACCCAGTACTTC. This encodes CASSLAGLAGQETQYF.

In nucleotides, the CDR3 is TGTGCCACCGAACAGGTGTATAACTATGGCTACACCTTC. The encoded protein is CATEQVYNYGYTF. The rearrangement links TRBV2 to TRBJ1-2; tentatively, D is TRBD1 (5 bases). Between the trimmed V and J ends, which lost 10 bases and 1 base, there was a span of 13 bases. Per the germline V gene, CDR1 is SNHLY and CDR2 is FYNNEI. The CDR3 has 13 residues.

The rearrangement joins TRBV7-3 to TRBJ2-1, with a possible D match to TRBD1 (6 bases). The CDR3 runs 15 residues. With 3 bases removed from V and 2 bases from J, the gap between germline ends came to 11 bases. Looked up from germline, CDR1 is SGHTA and CDR2 is FQGTGA. The CDR3 spells CASSFRTATYNEQFF. The CDR3 DNA reads TGTGCCAGCAGCTTCCGGACAGCGACCTACAATGAGCAGTTCTTC.

This sequence joins TRBV6-6 and TRBJ1-6; D unclear. This CDR3 has 14 residues. Germline CDR1 is MNHNY and CDR2 is SVGAGI (reference sequence). Trimming cost V 7 bases and J 8 bases, with 15 bases left between them. CDR3 region: CASTLLFGDSPLHF. DNA for the CDR3: TGTGCCAGCACCTTACTCTTCGGGGATTCACCCCTCCACTTT.

Remarks on this clone: The CDR3 carries no conserved terminal phenylalanine or tryptophan, so it likely arises from a read error. The DNA is omitted, as the CDR3 cannot be located on it reliably, and the CDR3 follows TCRdb's listing. J is TRBJ2-7 and V is TRBV4-3; the tabulated D call, TRBD2, remains unverified against the DNA. The CDR3 length equals 13 residues, ends included. CDR1 is LGHNA, CDR2 YSLEER, per germline. The CDR3 sequence: CASSRKRGDTLFL.

The V call is TRBV5-4, the J call TRBJ2-5, with 13 nucleotides matching TRBD2. V was clipped by 6 bases and J by 4 bases; unmatched bases: 6. There are 15 residues in the CDR3. CDR1 and CDR2 from the germline V gene are SGHNT and YYREEE (reference sequence). CDR3 in DNA: TGTGCCAGCAACCCGGGACTAGCGGGAACAGAGACCCAGTACTTC. It specifies CASNPGLAGTETQYF.

The rearrangement links TRBV19 to TRBJ1-1; TRBD1 matches at 12 bases. CDR1 is LNHDA and CDR2 is SQIVND in the germline V gene (reference sequence). V trimming: 5 bases; J trimming: 4 bases; junction bases outside the gene matches: 5. The CDR3 spans 15 residues. CDR3 DNA sequence: TGTGCCAGTAGTGACCGGGACAGGGGGCTCACTGAAGCTTTCTTT. This translates into CASSDRDRGLTEAFF.

This chain uses TRBV6-6 with TRBJ2-2; D might be TRBD2 (7 bases). Germline V CDR1 and CDR2: MNHNY, SVGAGI (reference sequence). V dropped 3 bases and J dropped 4 bases, with 12 bases sitting between them. CDR3 length equals 15 residues. CDR3 region: CASSYLRGGTGELFF. In DNA form, the CDR3 reads TGTGCCAGCAGTTATCTTAGGGGGGGCACCGGGGAGCTGTTTTTT.

This chain joins TRBV28 and TRBJ1-1, with D unclear. CDR3 length: 13 amino acids. Looked up from germline, CDR1 is MDHEN and CDR2 is SYDVKM. V shed 6 bases and J shed 13 bases, with 21 bases lying between them. CDR3 in amino acids: CASSPPGASGIFF. The CDR3 nucleotides read TGTGCCAGCAGCCCCCCGGGAGCCTCAGGTATTTTCTTT.

The chain couples TRBV10-3 to TRBJ2-3; a weak D match, TRBD2 (6 bases). V lost 0 bases to trimming and J lost 0 bases, with 10 bases between them. Looked up from germline, CDR1 is ENHRY and CDR2 is SYGVKD. This CDR3 contains 16 residues. CDR3 residues: CAISESGGRSTDTQYF. The DNA for the CDR3 is TGTGCCATCAGTGAGTCGGGGGGTAGGAGCACAGATACGCAGTATTTT.

The chain recombines TRBV27 with TRBJ2-7; 9 bases agree with TRBD1. The CDR3 totals 16 residues. Germline CDR1 MNHEY, CDR2 SMNVEV (reference sequence). V was clipped by 6 bases and J by 1 base; unmatched bases: 10. CDR3 DNA sequence: TGTGCCAGCAGCCAACTAACCGGGACAGGGTCCTACGAGCAGTACTTC. Translation gives CASSQLTGTGSYEQYF.

The chain has TRBV5-6 and TRBJ2-7; TRBD1 aligns across 9 bases. Trimming cost V 4 bases and J 3 bases; bases outside gene matches: 8. The CDR3 has 15 residues. The germline V gene encodes CDR1 SGHDT and CDR2 YYEEEE. The CDR3 spells CASSVRDREVYEQYF. The CDR3 DNA reads TGTGCCAGCAGCGTCCGGGACAGGGAGGTCTACGAGCAGTACTTC.

This chain connects TRBV4-3 to TRBJ2-1; weak D call: TRBD2 (5 bases). CDR3 length: 15 amino acids. The ends were cut back, 0 bases at V and 2 bases at J, with 8 bases in the middle. CDR1 and CDR2 (germline): LGHNA, YSLEER. Here the CDR3 DNA reads TGCGCCAGCAGCCAAGATTACGGGGCCTACAATGAGCAGTTCTTC. It encodes CASSQDYGAYNEQFF.

This chain uses TRBV7-8 with TRBJ2-5; tentatively, D is TRBD2 (6 bases). Germline assignment: CDR1 SGHVS and CDR2 FQNEAQ. V was shortened by 3 bases and J by 7 bases, with 12 bases between the two germline ends. The CDR3 spans 13 residues. The CDR3 DNA reads TGTGCCAGCAGCTTGGGGGTAGCGGCGACCCAGTACTTC. Its translation: CASSLGVAATQYF.

The chain combines TRBV29-1 with TRBJ1-2; no clear D. Trimming took 2 bases from V and 7 from J, leaving 11 bases between them. Germline CDR1 and CDR2: SQVTM and ANQGSEA. CDR3 size: 12 residues. CDR3 DNA sequence: TGCAGCGTTGAACCCTTACTGCTTGGCTACACCTTC. Amino acids: CSVEPLLLGYTF.

The rearrangement links TRBV11-2 to TRBJ2-3; a possible D gene is TRBD2 (6 bases). The germline CDR1 and CDR2 sequences are SGHAT and FQNNGV. The CDR3 is made up of 15 amino acids. V was clipped by 0 bases and J by 9 bases, with 16 bases between them. The CDR3 region has the DNA TGTGCCAGCAGCTTAGATGGGACTCGCTCCCACACGCAGTATTTT. It encodes CASSLDGTRSHTQYF.

The table lists this clone with a count of one. The chain links TRBV5-4 to TRBJ2-1; TRBD2 agrees at 7 bases. In germline, CDR1 is SGHNT, CDR2 YYREEE (reference sequence). The CDR3 totals 12 residues. V shed 4 bases and J 9 bases; nucleotides not matched to a gene: 4. This chain's CDR3 is CASSQTGGEQFF. DNA of the CDR3: TGTGCCAGCAGCCAAACGGGGGGTGAGCAGTTCTTC.